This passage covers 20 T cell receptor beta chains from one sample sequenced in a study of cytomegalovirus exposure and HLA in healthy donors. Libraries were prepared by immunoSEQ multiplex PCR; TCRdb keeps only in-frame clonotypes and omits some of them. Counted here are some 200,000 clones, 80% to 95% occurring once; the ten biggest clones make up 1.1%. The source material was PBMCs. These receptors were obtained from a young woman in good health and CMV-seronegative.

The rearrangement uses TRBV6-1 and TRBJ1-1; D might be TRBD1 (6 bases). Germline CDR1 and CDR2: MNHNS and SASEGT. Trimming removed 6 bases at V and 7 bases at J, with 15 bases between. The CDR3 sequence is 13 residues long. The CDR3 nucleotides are TGTGCCAGCAGGGATGGGACATCCCATGAAGCTTTCTTT. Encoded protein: CASRDGTSHEAFF.

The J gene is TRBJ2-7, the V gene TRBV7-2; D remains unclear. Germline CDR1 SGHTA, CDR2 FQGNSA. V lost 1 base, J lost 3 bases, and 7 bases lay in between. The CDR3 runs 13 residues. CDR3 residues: CASSLGPGYEQYF. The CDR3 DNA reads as TGTGCCAGCAGCTTAGGTCCCGGCTACGAGCAGTACTTC.

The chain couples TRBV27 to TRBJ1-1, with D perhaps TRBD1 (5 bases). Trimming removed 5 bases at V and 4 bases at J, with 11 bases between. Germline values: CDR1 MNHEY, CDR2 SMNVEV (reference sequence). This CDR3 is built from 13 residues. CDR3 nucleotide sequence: TGTGCCAGCAGTGTCAGGGAACCCACTGAAGCTTTCTTT. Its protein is CASSVREPTEAFF.

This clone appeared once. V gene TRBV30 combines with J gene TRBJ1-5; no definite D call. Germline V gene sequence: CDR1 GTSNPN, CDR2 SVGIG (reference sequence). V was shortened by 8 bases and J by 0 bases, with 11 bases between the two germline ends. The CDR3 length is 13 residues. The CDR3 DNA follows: TGTGCCCGATCGGCAGGTAGCAATCAGCCCCAGCATTTT. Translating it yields CARSAGSNQPQHF.

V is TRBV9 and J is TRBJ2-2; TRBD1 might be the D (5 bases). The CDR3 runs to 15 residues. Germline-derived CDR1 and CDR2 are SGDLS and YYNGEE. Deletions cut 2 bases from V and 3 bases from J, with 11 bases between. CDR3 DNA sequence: TGTGCCAGCAGCGTGTTCGTCAGGGACACCGGGGAGCTGTTTTTT. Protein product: CASSVFVRDTGELFF.

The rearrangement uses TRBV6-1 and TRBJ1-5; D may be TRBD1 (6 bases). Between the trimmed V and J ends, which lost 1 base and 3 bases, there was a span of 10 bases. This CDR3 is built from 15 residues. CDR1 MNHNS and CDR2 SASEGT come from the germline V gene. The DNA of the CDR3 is TGTGCCAGCAGTGAAGGGACAGTTCACAATCAGCCCCAGCATTTT. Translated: CASSEGTVHNQPQHF.

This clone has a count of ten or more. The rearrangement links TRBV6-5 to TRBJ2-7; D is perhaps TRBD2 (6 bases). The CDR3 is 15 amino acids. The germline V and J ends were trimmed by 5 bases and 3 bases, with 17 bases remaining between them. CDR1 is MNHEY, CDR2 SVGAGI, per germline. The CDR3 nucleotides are TGTGCCAGCAGTAGTAATCTAGCGATGGGCTACGAGCAGTACTTC. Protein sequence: CASSSNLAMGYEQYF.

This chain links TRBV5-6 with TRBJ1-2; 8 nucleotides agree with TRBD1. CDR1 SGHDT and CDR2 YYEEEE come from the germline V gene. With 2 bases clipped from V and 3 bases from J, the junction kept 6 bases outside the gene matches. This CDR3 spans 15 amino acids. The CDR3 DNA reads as TGTGCCAGCAGCTTCAAAAGACAGGGGTACTATGGCTACACCTTC. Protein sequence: CASSFKRQGYYGYTF.

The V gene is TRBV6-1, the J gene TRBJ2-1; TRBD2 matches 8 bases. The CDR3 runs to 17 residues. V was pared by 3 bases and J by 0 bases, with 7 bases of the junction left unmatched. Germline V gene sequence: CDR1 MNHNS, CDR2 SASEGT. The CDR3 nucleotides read TGTGCCAGCAGTGAGAATTTAGCGGGGATCTCCTACAATGAGCAGTTCTTC. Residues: CASSENLAGISYNEQFF.

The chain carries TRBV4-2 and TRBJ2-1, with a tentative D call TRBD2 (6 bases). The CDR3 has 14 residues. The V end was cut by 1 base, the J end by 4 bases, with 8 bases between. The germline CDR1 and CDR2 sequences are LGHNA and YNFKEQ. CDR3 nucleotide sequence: TGTGCCAGCAGCCAAGGCGGGGAGTACAATGAGCAGTTCTTC. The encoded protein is CASSQGGEYNEQFF.

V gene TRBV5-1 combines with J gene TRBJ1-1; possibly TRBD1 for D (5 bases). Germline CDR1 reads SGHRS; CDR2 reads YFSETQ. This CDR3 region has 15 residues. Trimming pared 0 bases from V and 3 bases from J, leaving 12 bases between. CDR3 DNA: TGCGCCAGCAGCTTGGGGCAGGGAAGTGACACTGAAGCTTTCTTT. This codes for CASSLGQGSDTEAFF.

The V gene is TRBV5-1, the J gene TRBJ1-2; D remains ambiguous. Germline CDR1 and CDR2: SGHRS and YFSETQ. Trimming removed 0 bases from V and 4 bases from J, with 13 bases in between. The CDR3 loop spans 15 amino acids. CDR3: CASSLEAGSGYGYTF. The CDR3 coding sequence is TGCGCCAGCAGCTTGGAGGCGGGGTCCGGCTATGGCTACACCTTC.

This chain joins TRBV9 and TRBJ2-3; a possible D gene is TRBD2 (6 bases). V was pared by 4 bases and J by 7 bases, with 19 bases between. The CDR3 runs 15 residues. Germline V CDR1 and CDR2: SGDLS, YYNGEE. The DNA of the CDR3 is TGTGCCAGCAGCCCGGCCGGGACTGGGGGTAATACGCAGTATTTT. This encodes CASSPAGTGGNTQYF.

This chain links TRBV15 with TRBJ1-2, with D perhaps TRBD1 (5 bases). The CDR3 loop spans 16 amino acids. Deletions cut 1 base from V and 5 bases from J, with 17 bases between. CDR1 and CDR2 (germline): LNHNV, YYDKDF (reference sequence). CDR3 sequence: CATSRGQGRHLYGYTF. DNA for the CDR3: TGTGCCACCAGCAGAGGGCAGGGCCGACACCTTTATGGCTACACCTTC. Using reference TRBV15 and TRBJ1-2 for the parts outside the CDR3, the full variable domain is DAMVIQNPRYQVTQFGKPVTLSCSQTLNHNVMYWYQQKSSQAPKLLFHYYDKDFNNEADTPDNFQSRRPNTSFCFLDIRSPGLGDTAMYLCATSRGQGRHLYGYTFGSGTRLTVV.

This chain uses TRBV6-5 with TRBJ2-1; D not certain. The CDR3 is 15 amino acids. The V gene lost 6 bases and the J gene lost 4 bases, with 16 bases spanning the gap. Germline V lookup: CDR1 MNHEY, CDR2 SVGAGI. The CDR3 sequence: CASRPVSEKYNEQFF. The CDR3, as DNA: TGTGCCAGCAGGCCCGTAAGCGAGAAATACAATGAGCAGTTCTTC.

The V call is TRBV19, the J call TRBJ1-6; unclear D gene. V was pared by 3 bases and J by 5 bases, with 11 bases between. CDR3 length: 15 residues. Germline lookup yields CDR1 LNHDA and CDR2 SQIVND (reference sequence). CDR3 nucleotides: TGTGCCAGTAGTATCCTGACAACCCATAATTCACCCCTCCACTTT. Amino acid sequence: CASSILTTHNSPLHF.

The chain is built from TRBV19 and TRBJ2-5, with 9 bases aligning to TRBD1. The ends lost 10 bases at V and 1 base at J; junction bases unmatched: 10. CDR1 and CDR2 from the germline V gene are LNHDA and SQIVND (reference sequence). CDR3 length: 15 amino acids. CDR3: CAISPGQGFQETQYF. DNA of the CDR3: TGTGCCATTTCCCCGGGACAGGGATTCCAAGAGACCCAGTACTTC.

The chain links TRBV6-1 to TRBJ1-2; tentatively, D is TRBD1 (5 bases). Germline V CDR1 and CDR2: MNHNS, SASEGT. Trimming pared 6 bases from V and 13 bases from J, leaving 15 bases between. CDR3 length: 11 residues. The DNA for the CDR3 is TGTGCCAGCAGCACCCCCGGGGGAAGCACCTTC. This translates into CASSTPGGSTF.

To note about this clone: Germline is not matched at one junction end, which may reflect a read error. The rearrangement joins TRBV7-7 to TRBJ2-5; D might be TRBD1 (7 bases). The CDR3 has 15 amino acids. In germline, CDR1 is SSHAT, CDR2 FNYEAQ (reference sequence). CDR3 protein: CASSLDGGGTAGWYF. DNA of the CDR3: TGTGCTAGCAGCTTAGATGGGGGCGGGACAGCCGGATGGTACTTC.

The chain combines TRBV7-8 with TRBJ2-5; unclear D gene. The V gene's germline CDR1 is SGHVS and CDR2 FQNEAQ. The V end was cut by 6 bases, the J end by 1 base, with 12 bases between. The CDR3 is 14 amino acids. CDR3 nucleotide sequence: TGTGCCAGCAGTCTAGGCCTACGCCAAGAGACCCAGTACTTC. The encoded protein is CASSLGLRQETQYF.